A selection of T cell receptor beta chains follows, all from one sample in a study of tumor-infiltrating lymphocytes in oesophageal squamous cell carcinoma. TCRdb analysed the PCR reads with MiXCR anew, one entry per CDR3 protein. Here the sample spans about 10,000 distinct CDR3 sequences, under 70% being singletons. The sample taken for sequencing was esophageal tumor tissue. The receptor source for this set is a female donor with esophageal squamous cell carcinoma. Both conserved end residues are part of each CDR3. Each record gives: J gene, D gene, clone size, V gene, CDR3 protein, CDR3 DNA. D genes are given only for firm matches. Expanded clones get a size class; other rows say once, few or many, or leave the size out.

>TRBJ2-5|TRBD1|-|TRBV11-2
CASGSGGGFETQYF
TGTGCCAGCGGCTCAGGGGGCGGGTTCGAGACCCAGTACTTC
>TRBJ2-6|-|few|TRBV10-3
CAIERGSGANVLTF
TGTGCCATCGAACGGGGCTCTGGGGCCAACGTCCTGACTTTC
>TRBJ2-7|TRBD1|few|TRBV7-2
CASSLGGGAYEQYF
TGTGCCAGCAGCTTAGGAGGGGGCGCCTACGAGCAGTACTTC
>TRBJ2-1|TRBD2|-|TRBV19
CATRLAVKNEQFF
TGTGCGACTAGACTAGCGGTGAAAAATGAGCAGTTCTTC
>TRBJ2-3|-|few|TRBV7-2
CASSLKSGGFNEQYF
TGTGCCAGCAGCTTAAAGTCTGGGGGTTTCAACGAGCAGTATTTT
>TRBJ2-5|TRBD1|-|TRBV6-6
CASSYSSDREGTQYF
TGTGCCAGCAGTTACTCGAGTGACAGGGAAGGGACCCAGTACTTC
>TRBJ2-7|TRBD1|few|TRBV6-1
CASIGTGGKNYEQYF
TGTGCCAGCATCGGAACAGGGGGCAAAAACTACGAGCAGTACTTC
>TRBJ2-1|-|-|TRBV11-3
CASSHRVSGTYYNEQFF
TGTGCCAGCAGCCATCGAGTCAGCGGAACGTACTACAATGAGCAGTTCTTC
>TRBJ2-7|-|-|TRBV7-6
CASSFGGRRENEQYF
TGTGCCAGCAGCTTTGGGGGGAGACGGGAGAATGAGCAGTACTTC
>TRBJ2-1|TRBD2|-|TRBV6-1
CASRPHLSGGAGNEQFF
TGTGCCAGCAGACCCCATCTCAGCGGGGGGGCTGGTAATGAGCAGTTCTTC
>TRBJ2-7|-|-|TRBV7-2
CASSLVGGSYEQYF
TGTGCCAGCAGCTTAGTGGGGGGCTCTTACGAGCAGTACTTC
>TRBJ2-3|TRBD1|many|TRBV7-2
CASTQGGGQGGADTQYF
TGTGCCAGCACCCAAGGGGGGGGACAGGGAGGTGCAGATACGCAGTATTTT
>TRBJ1-2|-|-|TRBV7-2
CASTHGDTYNSPLHF
TGTGCCAGCACCCACGGGGATACCTATAATTCACCCCTCCACTTC
>TRBJ2-1|-|-|TRBV7-3
CASSRGSYNEQFF
TGTGCCAGCAGTAGGGGCTCCTACAATGAGCAGTTCTTC
>TRBJ2-5|-|-|TRBV5-1
CASSLTGRQETQYF
TGCGCCAGCAGCTTAACAGGGAGACAAGAGACCCAGTACTTC
>TRBJ2-5|-|few|TRBV7-6
CASSSRGETQYF
TGTGCCAGCAGCTCACGAGGAGAGACCCAGTACTTC
>TRBJ1-1|-|medium-sized|TRBV19
CASSIGVGRAFF
TGTGCCAGTAGTATAGGGGTGGGAAGAGCTTTCTTT
>TRBJ2-7|TRBD2|-|TRBV7-6
CASSLSGGSYEQYF
TGTGCCAGCAGCTTAAGCGGGGGTTCCTACGAGCAGTACTTC
>TRBJ2-3|-|few|TRBV11-2
CASRYSDTQYF
TGTGCCAGCAGATATTCAGATACGCAGTATTTT
>TRBJ2-7|TRBD1|-|TRBV5-1
CASSLGQRGEQYF
TGCGCCAGCAGCCTGGGACAGAGAGGCGAGCAGTACTTC
>TRBJ2-7|TRBD1|-|TRBV7-4
CASSLRRGSGYEQYF
TGTGCCAGCAGCTTGCGCAGGGGGAGTGGTTACGAGCAGTACTTC
>TRBJ2-3|-|many|TRBV6-6
CASSYHLPGESTDTQYF
TGTGCCAGCAGTTACCATCTTCCGGGAGAGAGCACAGATACGCAGTATTTT
>TRBJ2-5|-|-|TRBV12-3/TRBV12-4
CASSLSMKETQYF
TGTGCCAGCAGTTTATCGATGAAAGAGACCCAGTACTTC
>TRBJ2-3|TRBD2|-|TRBV11-3
CASSNLGTSGRRDTQYF
TGTGCCAGCAGCAACCTCGGGACTAGCGGGAGGCGAGATACGCAGTATTTT
>TRBJ2-5|TRBD2|-|TRBV7-2
CASSLASGRLQETQYF
TGTGCCAGCAGCTTAGCGAGCGGGAGATTGCAAGAGACCCAGTACTTC
>TRBJ2-1|TRBD2|-|TRBV12-3/TRBV12-4
CASSHSGTSGNYNEQFF
TGTGCCAGCAGTCATTCCGGGACTAGCGGGAACTACAATGAGCAGTTCTTC
>TRBJ2-7|TRBD2|-|TRBV7-8
CASSRTSGSGYEQYF
TGTGCCAGCAGCCGCACTAGCGGGAGTGGGTACGAGCAGTACTTC
>TRBJ2-7|TRBD2|-|TRBV6-6
CASSGTSGFNDPYEQYF
TGTGCCAGCAGTGGGACTAGCGGATTCAACGACCCCTACGAGCAGTACTTC
>TRBJ2-1|TRBD2|-|TRBV7-6
CASSLALAGTSGYNEQFF
TGTGCCAGCAGCTTAGCGCTTGCCGGGACTAGCGGCTACAATGAGCAGTTCTTC
>TRBJ2-1|TRBD2|-|TRBV7-3
CASSLTSGSNEQFF
TGTGCCAGCAGCTTAACTAGCGGGAGCAATGAGCAGTTCTTC
>TRBJ2-5|TRBD2|-|TRBV6-5
CASSLAGVPQETQYF
TGTGCCAGCAGCTTAGCGGGAGTTCCCCAAGAGACCCAGTACTTC
>TRBJ2-7|TRBD2|-|TRBV7-2
CASSLAPTSGAAYEQYF
TGTGCCAGCAGCTTAGCCCCGACTAGCGGGGCCGCCTACGAGCAGTACTTC
>TRBJ2-1|-|-|TRBV7-2
CASSSKLVSNEQFF
TGTGCCAGCAGCTCTAAACTAGTGAGCAATGAGCAGTTCTTC
>TRBJ2-5|TRBD2|-|TRBV7-6
CASRPTSGRLQETQYF
TGTGCCAGCAGACCGACTAGCGGGAGACTTCAAGAGACCCAGTACTTC
>TRBJ2-3|-|-|TRBV7-9
CASSLRQGGDTDTQYF
TGTGCCAGCAGCTTAAGGCAGGGGGGCGACACAGATACGCAGTATTTT
>TRBJ2-2|TRBD1|large|TRBV12-3/TRBV12-4
CASKDRVLNTGELFF
TGTGCCAGCAAAGACAGGGTTCTCAACACCGGGGAGCTGTTTTTT
>TRBJ1-1|-|-|TRBV7-8
CASSLKGVSTEAFF
TGTGCCAGCAGCTTAAAAGGGGTTTCCACTGAAGCTTTCTTT
>TRBJ1-2|-|-|TRBV7-2
CASSLPGRQVDYGYTF
TGTGCCAGCAGCTTACCCGGAAGGCAGGTGGACTATGGCTACACCTTC
>TRBJ2-1|-|-|TRBV7-3
CASSLFRGRNNEQFF
TGTGCCAGCAGCTTATTTCGGGGACGGAACAATGAGCAGTTCTTC
>TRBJ2-1|-|-|TRBV5-6
CASSLKFGRDLKSEQFF
TGTGCCAGCAGCTTAAAATTCGGCAGGGACCTAAAGAGTGAGCAGTTCTTC
>TRBJ2-3|-|-|TRBV12-3/TRBV12-4
CASSYPGQVNTDTQYF
TGTGCCAGCAGTTACCCCGGACAAGTAAACACAGATACGCAGTATTTT
>TRBJ2-2|-|-|TRBV10-2
CASSETYTGELFF
TGCGCCAGCAGTGAGACCTACACCGGGGAGCTGTTTTTT
>TRBJ2-1|-|-|TRBV4-2
CASSPDPRPPYNEQFF
TGTGCCAGCAGCCCGGACCCGAGACCCCCCTACAATGAGCAGTTCTTC
>TRBJ2-1|TRBD1|-|TRBV7-4
CASSLVGQNLQETQFF
TGTGCCAGCAGCTTAGTGGGACAGAATCTCCAAGAGACCCAGTTCTTC
>TRBJ1-1|-|-|TRBV7-6
CASSLGGNSNTEAFF
TGTGCCAGCAGCTTAGGGGGGAACAGCAACACTGAAGCTTTCTTT
>TRBJ2-1|-|-|TRBV7-2
CASSLAESSYNEQFF
TGTGCCAGCAGCTTAGCCGAGAGCTCCTACAATGAGCAGTTCTTC
>TRBJ2-5|-|-|TRBV12-3/TRBV12-4
CASSLDGALAEQYF
TGTGCCAGCAGTTTGGACGGGGCCTTAGCTGAGCAGTACTTC
>TRBJ2-1|TRBD2|-|TRBV6-2/TRBV6-3
CASTEAGGYNEQFF
TGTGCCAGCACAGAAGCGGGGGGCTACAATGAGCAGTTCTTC
>TRBJ2-1|-|-|TRBV6-2/TRBV6-3
CASSQGLQGGSYNEQFF
TGTGCCAGCAGTCAAGGGTTACAGGGCGGCTCCTACAATGAGCAGTTCTTC
>TRBJ2-3|TRBD2|few|TRBV7-2
CASSQLAGVPDTQYF
TGTGCCAGCAGTCAACTAGCGGGAGTCCCAGATACGCAGTATTTT
>TRBJ2-7|-|-|TRBV5-1
CASSLIGVGGHEQYF
TGCGCCAGCAGCTTGATCGGCGTTGGGGGGCACGAGCAGTACTTC
>TRBJ2-1|TRBD2|-|TRBV19
CASSTKAGASYNEQFF
TGTGCCAGTAGTACTAAAGCGGGAGCTTCCTACAATGAGCAGTTCTTC
>TRBJ2-5|-|-|TRBV19
CASSIVGMGTQYF
TGTGCCAGTAGTATAGTAGGGATGGGGACCCAGTACTTC
>TRBJ2-1|TRBD1|few|TRBV7-2
CASSLYRDRDNEQFF
TGTGCCAGCAGCTTATACCGGGACAGGGACAATGAGCAGTTCTTC